The 25 T cell receptor beta chains below all came from one sample that was sequenced in a study of blood T cell repertoires in COVID-19. Libraries were prepared by immunoSEQ multiplex PCR; TCRdb keeps only in-frame clonotypes and omits some of them. The sample records some 200,000 clones, around 92% being singletons. The sequenced sample consisted of PBMCs or T cells enriched from blood (not recorded which). These receptors came from a woman aged 18-29 years who had recovered from COVID-19.

The V call is TRBV7-9, the J call TRBJ1-4; D gene unclear. The germline gives CDR1 SEHNR, CDR2 FQNEAQ (reference sequence). CDR3 length equals 13 residues. Between the trimmed V and J ends, which lost 3 bases and 16 bases, there was a span of 18 bases. The CDR3 DNA is TGTGCCAGCAGCTTTGGGGATACCGAGGGTCCGTTTTTT. Translating it yields CASSFGDTEGPFF.

This clone has more than one count but fewer than ten. V and J are TRBV2 and TRBJ2-5; perhaps TRBD1 as D (5 bases). Trimming left V 5 bases short and J 4 bases short, with 20 bases between. CDR3 length equals 16 residues. Germline assignment: CDR1 SNHLY and CDR2 FYNNEI. The CDR3 here is CASSLRTLSPGETQYF. The CDR3 bases are TGTGCCAGCAGTCTAAGGACACTGTCCCCTGGAGAGACCCAGTACTTC.

The J gene is TRBJ1-3, the V gene TRBV30; D is possibly TRBD1 (5 bases). Germline CDR1 reads GTSNPN; CDR2 reads SVGIG (reference sequence). Trimming left V 1 base short and J 2 bases short, with 12 bases between. The CDR3 loop spans 15 amino acids. CDR3 in amino acids: CAWSDNRSPGNTIYF. CDR3 DNA sequence: TGTGCCTGGAGTGATAACAGGTCCCCTGGAAACACCATATATTTT. Using reference TRBV30 and TRBJ1-3 for the parts outside the CDR3, the full variable domain is SQTIHQWPATLVQPVGSPLSLECTVEGTSNPNLYWYRQAAGRGLQLLFYSVGIGQISSEVPQNLSASRPQDRQFILSSKKLLLSDSGFYLCAWSDNRSPGNTIYFGEGSWLTVV.

The gene calls are TRBV3-1 (or the pseudogene TRBV3-2) and TRBJ1-5, with a weak D call TRBD1 (5 bases). CDR1 is LGHDT and CDR2 is YNNKEL in the germline V gene (reference sequence). V lost 1 base, J lost 6 bases, and 16 bases lay in between. This CDR3 contains 16 residues. Written as DNA, the CDR3 is TGTGCCAGCAGCCAAGGAACAGGATCCGGGGGTCAGCCCCAGCATTTT. Translated, it gives CASSQGTGSGGQPQHF.

The rearrangement joins TRBV10-3 to TRBJ1-1, with a weak D call TRBD1 (5 bases). Germline assignment: CDR1 ENHRY and CDR2 SYGVKD. V lost 3 bases, J lost 8 bases, and 10 bases lay in between. This CDR3 comprises 12 residues. The CDR3 DNA follows: TGTGCCATCAGTGAAGTAGGGGCAGAAGCTTTCTTT. As protein: CAISEVGAEAFF.

The chain uses TRBV12-5 and TRBJ2-5, with D possibly matching TRBD2 (6 bases). Germline V CDR1 and CDR2: LGHNT, FRNRAP. The CDR3 loop spans 16 amino acids. V was clipped by 4 bases and J by 1 base, with 16 bases between them. CDR3 sequence (DNA): TGTGCTAGTGGTTCCGGCGGACGGGGGTTCCAAGAGACCCAGTACTTC. Amino acid sequence: CASGSGGRGFQETQYF.

This chain connects TRBV28 to TRBJ1-4; 8 bases are a match to TRBD1. Germline V CDR1 and CDR2: MDHEN, SYDVKM. After removal of 5 bases from V and 6 bases from J, the junction contained 5 bases not matched to a gene. The CDR3 runs 14 residues. Here the CDR3 DNA reads TGTGCCAGCAGTAACGCAGGGGGCGATGAAAAACTGTTTTTT. Its translation is CASSNAGGDEKLFF. The whole variable domain, filled in from reference TRBV28 and TRBJ1-4, reads DVKVTQSSRYLVKRTGEKVFLECVQDMDHENMFWYRQDPGLGLRLIYFSYDVKMKEKGDIPEGYSVSREKKERFSLILESASTNQTSMYLCASSNAGGDEKLFFGSGTQLSVL.

CDR3 in DNA: TGTGCCAGCACCTTCCAGGGGTGGGGCACTGAAGCTTTCTTT. As protein: CASTFQGWGTEAFF. The J gene is TRBJ1-1, the V gene TRBV5-6; D may be TRBD1 (6 bases). The V gene lost 6 bases and the J gene lost 4 bases, with 16 bases spanning the gap. Germline V gene sequence: CDR1 SGHDT, CDR2 YYEEEE. The CDR3 consists of 14 residues.

The gene calls are TRBV23-1 and TRBJ2-7; TRBD2 matches at 7 bases. TRBV23-1 is annotated as an ORF whose role is uncertain. The CDR3 is 20 residues long. After removal of 2 bases from V and 6 bases from J, the junction contained 25 bases not matched to a gene. CDR3: CASSQPGGPTGPGLRGEQYF. As DNA, the CDR3 is TGCGCCAGCAGTCAACCCGGGGGACCCACAGGACCGGGACTAAGAGGCGAGCAGTACTTC.

The chain combines TRBV19 with TRBJ1-1; TRBD1 might be the D (5 bases). The CDR3 spans 15 residues. V lost 8 bases and J 0 bases, leaving 16 bases between the germline ends. Germline V CDR1 and CDR2: LNHDA, SQIVND (reference sequence). The CDR3 reads CASWEWGRLNTEAFF. For the CDR3, the DNA is TGTGCCAGTTGGGAATGGGGCAGACTGAACACTGAAGCTTTCTTT.

This clone appeared a single time. The rearrangement uses TRBV5-6 and TRBJ1-4; 9 bases map to TRBD1. Germline trimming cut 1 base from V and 5 bases from J; bases unmatched to any gene: 6. The CDR3 covers 16 residues. Germline V gene lookup returns CDR1 SGHDT and CDR2 YYEEEE. CDR3 region: CASSLRSTGGNEKLFF. The DNA for the CDR3 is TGTGCCAGCAGCTTGAGATCCACAGGGGGCAATGAAAAACTGTTTTTT.

CDR3: CACQLYGYTF. CDR3 nucleotide sequence: TGTGCCTGCCAGTTGTATGGCTACACCTTC. The chain carries TRBV2 and TRBJ1-2, with D uncertain. The V end lost 11 bases, the J end lost 5 bases, and 9 bases lay between the germline ends. The CDR3 is made up of 10 amino acids. Germline V gene lookup returns CDR1 SNHLY and CDR2 FYNNEI.

The V call is TRBV6-2 or TRBV6-3, the J call TRBJ2-3; 12 bases map to TRBD2. The CDR3 has 16 residues. V shed 5 bases, J shed 6 bases, and the junction held 9 bases outside the gene matches. Germline V lookup: CDR1 MNHEY, CDR2 SVGEGT. This chain's CDR3 is CASSRLTSGGSDTQYF. CDR3 DNA: TGTGCCAGCAGTCGCCTGACTAGCGGGGGATCGGATACGCAGTATTTT.

The chain links TRBV9 to TRBJ1-2; D call uncertain. This CDR3 comprises 12 residues. Germline V lookup: CDR1 SGDLS, CDR2 YYNGEE. Trimming removed 3 bases from V and 7 bases from J, with 10 bases in between. The CDR3 spells CASSGLRPGYTF. The CDR3 DNA is TGTGCCAGCAGCGGTCTGAGGCCTGGCTACACCTTC.

The chain links TRBV19 to TRBJ1-1; the D is unclear. The CDR3 has 13 residues. The V gene's germline CDR1 is LNHDA and CDR2 SQIVND (reference sequence). V was trimmed by 0 bases and J by 5 bases, leaving 7 bases between them. The CDR3 DNA follows: TGTGCCAGTAGTATAGATCGGGGTACTGAAGCTTTCTTT. It encodes CASSIDRGTEAFF. Full variable domain (remainder filled in from reference TRBV19 and TRBJ1-1): DGGITQSPKYLFRKEGQNVTLSCEQNLNHDAMYWYRQDPGQGLRLIYYSQIVNDFQKGDIAEGYSVSREKKESFPLTVTSAQKNPTAFYLCASSIDRGTEAFFGQGTRLTVV.

The chain uses TRBV28 and TRBJ2-7; 8 nucleotides match TRBD2. The length of the CDR3 is 14 residues. V lost 2 bases, J lost 7 bases, and 7 bases stayed unmatched. The germline V gene has CDR1 MDHEN and CDR2 SYDVKM. The CDR3 spells CASSLGGGSGEQYF. CDR3 in DNA: TGTGCCAGCAGTTTAGGCGGGGGGTCGGGGGAGCAGTACTTC.

The chain is built from TRBV19 and TRBJ2-7, with D perhaps matching TRBD1 (5 bases). Germline V lookup: CDR1 LNHDA, CDR2 SQIVND (reference sequence). V was shortened by 4 bases and J by 5 bases, with 18 bases between the two germline ends. The CDR3 runs to 15 residues. The CDR3 DNA sequence: TGTGCCAGTAGTACAAGTTTACCAGGGTCAAACGAGCAGTACTTC. Amino acid sequence: CASSTSLPGSNEQYF.

Here the CDR3 reads CASSQGDRFVSYNEQFF. In DNA, the CDR3 is TGCGCCAGCAGCCAAGGTGACAGGTTCGTGTCCTACAATGAGCAGTTCTTC. This chain links TRBV4-1 with TRBJ2-1; maybe TRBD1 (6 bases). Germline-derived CDR1 and CDR2 are MGHRA and YSYEKL. V was pared by 1 base and J by 1 base, with 14 bases between. The CDR3 covers 17 residues.

V and J are TRBV13 and TRBJ2-5; D might be TRBD1 (6 bases). Germline loops: CDR1 PRHDT, CDR2 FYEKMQ (reference sequence). CDR3 length equals 16 residues. V was pared by 5 bases and J by 5 bases, with 21 bases between. CDR3: CASSPPGVVGRETQYF. CDR3 DNA sequence: TGTGCCAGCAGCCCTCCAGGGGTAGTAGGGCGGGAGACCCAGTACTTC.

This chain uses TRBV5-5 with TRBJ2-5, with 11 bases aligning to TRBD2. The CDR3 is 15 residues long. The J segment lost 2 bases and the V segment lost 6 bases, leaving 6 bases of the junction unmatched. The germline V gene encodes CDR1 SGHKS and CDR2 YYEKEE (reference sequence). This chain's CDR3 is CASTLGLAAQETQYF. The CDR3 DNA follows: TGTGCCAGCACCCTGGGACTAGCGGCGCAAGAGACCCAGTACTTC.

The rearrangement links TRBV13 to TRBJ1-2; D possibly corresponds to TRBD1 (6 bases). This CDR3 comprises 14 residues. The germline V gene has CDR1 PRHDT and CDR2 FYEKMQ (reference sequence). V shed 7 bases and J shed 11 bases, with 23 bases lying between them. CDR3 in DNA: TGTGCCAGCAACTTTCCCCCACAGGGTACAGGATACACCTTC. This encodes CASNFPPQGTGYTF.

The CDR3 spells CASSLRLAGDYNEQFF. The CDR3 DNA reads as TGTGCCAGCAGCTTAAGACTAGCGGGTGACTACAATGAGCAGTTCTTC. This rearrangement joins TRBV11-1 to TRBJ2-1; 10 bases map to TRBD2. This CDR3 region has 16 residues. The germline V gene has CDR1 SGHAT and CDR2 FQDESV (reference sequence). The J segment lost 3 bases and the V segment lost 2 bases, leaving 4 bases of the junction unmatched. The full variable domain, completed using reference TRBV11-1 and TRBJ2-1, is EAEVAQSPRYKITEKSQAVAFWCDPISGHATLYWYRQILGQGPELLVQFQDESVVDDSQLPKDRFSAERLKGVDSTLKIQPAELGDSAMYLCASSLRLAGDYNEQFFGPGTRLTVL.

This rearrangement joins TRBV5-1 to TRBJ2-1; 10 bases align to TRBD2. Germline CDR1 is SGHRS and CDR2 is YFSETQ. Trimming took 4 bases from V and 8 from J; bases not matched to a gene: 12. This CDR3 contains 16 residues. The CDR3 DNA is TGCGCCAGCAGCGTTAGCGGGGGGACCGATATAGATGAGCAGTTCTTC. Protein: CASSVSGGTDIDEQFF.

This rearrangement joins TRBV5-1 to TRBJ1-1; the D gene is possibly TRBD1 (5 bases). The V end lost 6 bases, the J end lost 0 bases, and 9 bases lay between the germline ends. The CDR3 runs to 13 residues. Germline CDR1 reads SGHRS; CDR2 reads YFSETQ. The CDR3 protein is CASTDTLNTEAFF. DNA of the CDR3: TGCGCCAGCACGGACACCTTGAACACTGAAGCTTTCTTT.

The genes are TRBV7-6 and TRBJ2-3; D call uncertain. Germline V gives CDR1 SGHVS, CDR2 FNYEAQ. Trimming stripped 3 bases from V and 2 bases from J, with 9 bases between. The CDR3 contains 14 residues. The CDR3 DNA follows: TGTGCCAGCAGCTTTTCCCAGAACACAGATACGCAGTATTTT. As protein: CASSFSQNTDTQYF.